The 25 T cell receptor beta chains below were found in one sample sequenced in a study of metastatic and nonmetastatic thyroid tumors. Nobody among the patients had been given any treatment before thyroid surgery. TCRdb recomputed clones from the PCR reads via MiXCR. The sample shows 6,500 to 7,000 clones, approximately 33% of them seen only once. Sequences were obtained from adjacent normal tissue. All receptors derive from a female donor with papillary thyroid cancer or a benign thyroid nodule (not recorded which). Some clones in this sample may be carry-over from other donors' samples.

By its share, this clone is medium-sized (0.01 to 0.1%). The chain links TRBV7-6 to TRBJ2-3, with 7 bases matching TRBD1. Germline V gene lookup returns CDR1 SGHVS and CDR2 FNYEAQ. CDR3 length: 15 amino acids. J lost 5 bases, V lost 3 bases, and 8 bases had no gene match. The CDR3 loop reads CASSFGTANIDTQYF. CDR3 sequence (DNA): TGTGCCAGCAGCTTCGGGACAGCCAACATAGATACGCAGTATTTT. Complete variable domain (other parts from reference TRBV7-6 and TRBJ2-3): GAGVSQSPRYKVTKRGQDVALRCDPISGHVSLYWYRQALGQGPEFLTYFNYEAQQDKSGLPNDRFSAERPEGSISTLTIQRTEQRDSAMYRCASSFGTANIDTQYFGPGTRLTVL.

This chain uses TRBV7-9 with TRBJ2-3; TRBD1 matches 9 bases. This CDR3 contains 14 residues. V shed 6 bases, J shed 5 bases, and the junction held 6 bases outside the gene matches. Per germline, CDR1 SEHNR and CDR2 FQNEAQ (reference sequence). CDR3 in amino acids: CASSTGGDVDTQYF. The CDR3 nucleotides read TGTGCCAGCAGTACAGGGGGCGACGTAGATACGCAGTATTTT.

The chain uses TRBV12-5 and TRBJ2-1; 8 bases are shared with TRBD1. V shed 3 bases, J shed 9 bases, and the junction held 7 bases outside the gene matches. CDR1 and CDR2 from the germline V gene are LGHNT and FRNRAP. CDR3 size: 14 residues. In DNA, the CDR3 is TGTGCTAGTGGTTTATACACAGGGGGGAGTGAGCAGTTCTTC. Translation: CASGLYTGGSEQFF.

The chain carries TRBV10-3 and TRBJ2-6, with D possibly TRBD1 on 6 matching bases. Trimming pared 3 bases from V and 6 bases from J, leaving 21 bases between. The CDR3 has 18 residues. The germline gives CDR1 ENHRY, CDR2 SYGVKD. Here the CDR3 reads CAISELRTVLSVANVLTF. CDR3 DNA: TGTGCCATCAGTGAACTCCGGACAGTTTTATCCGTGGCCAACGTCCTGACTTTC.

The CDR3 DNA reads TGTGCCAGCAGTTATAAGGCAGTCAATGGCTACACCTTC. This sequence encodes CASSYKAVNGYTF. The gene calls are TRBV6-2 or TRBV6-3 and TRBJ1-2; D gene unclear. Germline lookup yields CDR1 MNHEY and CDR2 SVGEGT. The CDR3 contains 13 residues. Trimming cost V 3 bases and J 6 bases, with 11 bases left between them.

By share, this clone ranks as large. The chain has TRBV2 and TRBJ1-6, with D uncertain. Germline V gene lookup returns CDR1 SNHLY and CDR2 FYNNEI. Trimming removed 7 bases at V and 0 bases at J, with 7 bases between. There are 14 residues in the CDR3. CDR3 sequence reads: CASTGTSYNSPLHF. CDR3 in DNA: TGTGCCAGCACAGGAACCTCCTATAATTCACCCCTCCACTTT.

The chain carries TRBV12-5 and TRBJ2-3, with D maybe TRBD1 (6 bases). The CDR3 length is 14 residues. CDR1 is LGHNT and CDR2 is FRNRAP in the germline V gene. Trimming stripped 5 bases from V and 3 bases from J, with 12 bases between. CDR3 DNA sequence: TGTGCTAGTGGTCCCCCCACAGGGACAGATACGCAGTATTTT. As protein: CASGPPTGTDTQYF.

There are a few counts of this clone. The genes are TRBV12-3 or TRBV12-4 and TRBJ2-7; 11 nucleotides match TRBD2. After removal of 2 bases from V and 6 bases from J, the junction contained 6 bases not matched to a gene. The CDR3 covers 15 residues. The CDR3 DNA sequence: TGTGCCAGCAGTTTACGGCTAGCGGGAGGTGTCGAGCAGTACTTC. It translates to CASSLRLAGGVEQYF.

J is TRBJ2-5 and V is TRBV20-1; 11 bases fit TRBD2. V dropped 5 bases and J dropped 5; count of bases not matched to a gene: 4. The CDR3 extends over 13 amino acids. Germline lookup yields CDR1 DFQATT and CDR2 SNEGSKA (reference sequence). The CDR3 protein is CSAELAGAETQYF. The CDR3 DNA is TGCAGTGCTGAACTAGCGGGAGCTGAGACCCAGTACTTC.

V and J are TRBV4-1 and TRBJ1-2; TRBD1 might be the D (6 bases). The germline gives CDR1 MGHRA, CDR2 YSYEKL. The V and J ends lost 0 bases and 0 bases respectively, with 11 bases between them. CDR3 length equals 16 residues. CDR3 sequence: CASSQEFTGTNYGYTF. The CDR3 nucleotides read TGCGCCAGCAGCCAAGAATTCACAGGGACTAACTATGGCTACACCTTC.

The table lists this clone with many counts. This specimen includes other DNA sequences encoding the same CDR3. The J gene is TRBJ1-1, the V gene TRBV12-3 or TRBV12-4; D is undetermined. CDR3 length: 12 residues. The V gene lost 3 bases and the J gene lost 4 bases, with 6 bases spanning the gap. In DNA, the CDR3 is TGTGCCAGCAGTTTCGGCTCCACTGAAGCTTTCTTT. It specifies CASSFGSTEAFF.

This clone was found a few times. The chain uses TRBV28 and TRBJ2-5; D is perhaps TRBD2 (6 bases). The DNA matches TRBJ2-1 better at its end, which makes the J call doubtful. The CDR3 has 12 amino acids. Germline assignment: CDR1 MDHEN and CDR2 SYDVKM. CDR3 amino acids: CASSLSGSEQFF. CDR3 sequence (DNA): TGTGCCAGCAGTTTATCCGGGAGTGAGCAGTTCTTC.

The chain is built from TRBV7-2 and TRBJ2-7; 10 nucleotides line up with TRBD1. Germline V gene sequence: CDR1 SGHTA, CDR2 FQGNSA. J lost 6 bases, V lost 2 bases, and 13 bases had no gene match. There are 17 residues in the CDR3. Here the CDR3 reads CASSLTGGGTGVSEQYF. The DNA of the CDR3 is TGTGCCAGCAGCTTAACGGGGGGAGGGACAGGGGTTAGCGAGCAGTACTTC.

The chain uses TRBV28 and TRBJ1-3; D remains unclear. The CDR3 is made up of 16 amino acids. CDR1 is MDHEN and CDR2 is SYDVKM in the germline V gene. V lost 5 bases and J 0 bases, leaving 14 bases between the germline ends. CDR3 sequence (DNA): TGTGCCAGCAGTACTAACACCTTGAGCTCTGGAAACACCATATATTTT. It codes for CASSTNTLSSGNTIYF.

Many counts were recorded for this clone. This chain uses TRBV6-1 with TRBJ1-6; 7 bases line up with TRBD1. Germline-derived CDR1 and CDR2 are MNHNS and SASEGT. With V trimmed by 3 bases and J by 7 bases, 6 bases remained unmatched. CDR3 length: 15 amino acids. CDR3 protein: CASSDTQGRNSPLHF. CDR3 DNA sequence: TGTGCCAGCAGTGACACACAGGGGAGAAATTCACCCCTCCACTTT.

The V and J genes are TRBV7-3 and TRBJ2-2; no firm D call. Germline V gene lookup returns CDR1 SGHTA and CDR2 FQGTGA. Deletions cut 3 bases from V and 2 bases from J, with 19 bases between. The CDR3 totals 18 residues. In DNA form, the CDR3 reads TGTGCCAGCAGCTTCCCGCGCTTTGGTCAGATCAACACCGGGGAGCTGTTTTTT. It yields the protein CASSFPRFGQINTGELFF.

V gene TRBV12-3 or TRBV12-4 combines with J gene TRBJ1-3, with a weak D call TRBD1 (5 bases). The CDR3 totals 13 residues. Trimming cost V 2 bases and J 9 bases, with 11 bases left between them. CDR3 sequence: CASSLRGGTTIYF. The CDR3 DNA reads as TGTGCCAGCAGTTTACGGGGGGGGACCACCATATATTTT.

A single count supports this clone. The CDR3 protein is CASSPQSHIYEQYF. The CDR3 bases are TGTGCCAGCAGCCCCCAGAGTCATATCTACGAGCAGTACTTC. The chain has TRBV11-1 and TRBJ2-7; the D is unclear. V lost 5 bases, J lost 3 bases, and 14 bases lay in between. This CDR3 has 14 residues. Germline assignment: CDR1 SGHAT and CDR2 FQDESV (reference sequence).

In its sample, this clone is medium-sized (0.01 to 0.1%). The chain couples TRBV12-3 or TRBV12-4 to TRBJ1-4; tentatively, D is TRBD1 (6 bases). V was trimmed by 6 bases and J by 8 bases, leaving 22 bases between them. The CDR3 is made up of 16 amino acids. The CDR3 here is CASSAVGGAFEEKLFF. The CDR3 DNA follows: TGTGCCAGCAGCGCGGTTGGGGGGGCATTTGAAGAAAAACTGTTTTTT.

The chain combines TRBV5-1 with TRBJ2-2, with D perhaps matching TRBD2 (7 bases). This CDR3 has 16 residues. Germline V gene lookup returns CDR1 SGHRS and CDR2 YFSETQ. The V end lost 4 bases, the J end lost 5 bases, and 18 bases lay between the germline ends. CDR3 protein: CASSKDRGAWTGELFF. The CDR3 DNA reads as TGCGCCAGCAGCAAGGACCGGGGGGCGTGGACCGGGGAGCTGTTTTTT.

This clone showed up many times. The same CDR3 is also encoded by other DNA sequences in this sample. This sequence joins TRBV4-1 and TRBJ2-1, with D unclear. The CDR3 is 16 residues long. Germline V gene lookup returns CDR1 MGHRA and CDR2 YSYEKL. The V end was cut by 4 bases, the J end by 6 bases, with 19 bases between. In DNA, the CDR3 is TGCGCCAGCAGCCTCCCTAAGGGTCGACTCTCCAATGAGCAGTTCTTC. Encoded protein: CASSLPKGRLSNEQFF.

The CDR3 loop is CSARVGKERGYTF. CDR3 bases: TGCAGTGCTAGAGTCGGGAAGGAACGGGGCTACACCTTC. This chain uses TRBV20-1 with TRBJ1-2; D remains ambiguous. Trimming pared 1 base from V and 8 bases from J, leaving 14 bases between. Germline V gene sequence: CDR1 DFQATT, CDR2 SNEGSKA (reference sequence). This CDR3 comprises 13 residues.

By its share, this clone is large. This chain links TRBV2 with TRBJ1-1; TRBD1 is a possible D gene (5 bases). Germline CDR1 SNHLY, CDR2 FYNNEI. The germline V and J ends were trimmed by 7 bases and 4 bases, with 16 bases remaining between them. This CDR3 is built from 14 residues. This chain's CDR3 is CASTAAGWSTEAFF. The CDR3 coding sequence is TGTGCCAGCACAGCGGCAGGGTGGAGCACTGAAGCTTTCTTT.

On this clone: One end of the junction does not line up with germline, which may come from a read error. V and J are TRBV27 and TRBJ2-3; D is possibly TRBD2 (5 bases). The CDR3 extends over 16 amino acids. Germline V CDR1 and CDR2: MNHEY, SMNVEV (reference sequence). This CDR3 is CASSSRGSLLTDTKYF. CDR3 nucleotides: TGTGCCAGCAGTTCCCGGGGATCTCTCCTCACAGATACGAAGTATTTT.

In its sample, this clone is medium-sized (0.01 to 0.1%). The chain combines TRBV11-1 with TRBJ1-1; 10 bases map to TRBD1. The CDR3 consists of 15 residues. Germline CDR1 SGHAT, CDR2 FQDESV (reference sequence). The V and J ends lost 5 bases and 4 bases, in that order; junction bases with no gene match: 7. CDR3 protein: CASSLRQGAVTEAFF. In nucleotides, the CDR3 is TGTGCCAGCAGCCTCCGACAGGGGGCGGTCACTGAAGCTTTCTTT.